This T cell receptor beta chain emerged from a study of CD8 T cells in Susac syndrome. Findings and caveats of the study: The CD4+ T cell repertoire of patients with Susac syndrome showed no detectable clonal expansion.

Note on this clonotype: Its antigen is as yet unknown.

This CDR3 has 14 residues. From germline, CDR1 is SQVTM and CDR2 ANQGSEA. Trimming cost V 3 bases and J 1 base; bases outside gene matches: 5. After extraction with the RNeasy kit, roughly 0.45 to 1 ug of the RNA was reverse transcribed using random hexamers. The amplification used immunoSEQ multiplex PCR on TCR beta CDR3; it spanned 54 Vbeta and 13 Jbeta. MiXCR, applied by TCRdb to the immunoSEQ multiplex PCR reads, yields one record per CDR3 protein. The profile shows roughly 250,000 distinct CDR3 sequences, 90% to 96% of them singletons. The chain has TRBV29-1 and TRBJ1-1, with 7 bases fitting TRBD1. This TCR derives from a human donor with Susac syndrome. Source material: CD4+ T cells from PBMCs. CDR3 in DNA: TGCAGCGTTGAGTTCGGGACAGCGAACACTGAAGCTTTCTTT. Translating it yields CSVEFGTANTEAFF.